Listed here is a single TCR beta chain. Other DNA variants within this sample encode the same CDR3. The data derive from a study of blood T cell repertoires in COVID-19. The overall study: Researchers got acute and convalescent COVID-19 samples from the United States, Italy and Spain.

Source study methods: Amplifying reference gene primers gave estimates of nucleated cell counts. Sequencing was performed with immunoSEQ multiplex PCR; in TCRdb, only in-frame clones are kept and a portion is missing. The V and J calls and clone size come from that table; D and trimming were worked out from the DNA. Of 270,000 or so clones detected, approximately 86% appear once; the ten largest clones hold around 3.2%. Trimming cost V 0 bases and J 0 bases, with 6 bases left between them. The CDR3 extends over 14 amino acids. Germline V gene data show CDR1 as KGHSH and CDR2 as LQKENI. The sequenced sample consisted of peripheral blood. This chain joins TRBV18 and TRBJ2-7; possible D gene TRBD2, 5 bases. This TCR came from a woman between 18 and 30 years old with acute or convalescent COVID-19. CDR3 sequence: CASSPPGSSYEQYF. The DNA of the CDR3 is TGTGCCAGCTCACCACCGGGGAGCTCCTACGAGCAGTACTTC.